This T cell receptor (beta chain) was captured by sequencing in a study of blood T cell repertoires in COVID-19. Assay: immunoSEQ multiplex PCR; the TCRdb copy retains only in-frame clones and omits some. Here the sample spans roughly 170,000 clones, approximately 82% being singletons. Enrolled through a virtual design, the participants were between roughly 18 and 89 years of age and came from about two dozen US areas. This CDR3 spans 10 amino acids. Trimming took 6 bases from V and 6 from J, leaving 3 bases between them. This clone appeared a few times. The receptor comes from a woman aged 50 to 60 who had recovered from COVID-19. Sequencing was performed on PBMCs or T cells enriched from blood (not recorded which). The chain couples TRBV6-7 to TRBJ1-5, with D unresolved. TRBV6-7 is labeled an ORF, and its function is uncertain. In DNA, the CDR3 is TGTGCCAGCAGCCTTCAGCCCCAGCATTTT. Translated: CASSLQPQHF.